Sequencing of this TCR beta chain was carried out in a study of T-cell reconstitution after alpha-beta-depleted transplantation in children. The CDR3 is 14 residues long. Germline V gene lookup returns CDR1 DFQATT and CDR2 SNEGSKA (reference sequence). Trimming took 4 bases from V and 1 from J; bases not matched to a gene: 4. During its preparation, the TCRbeta library received unique molecular identifiers. TCRdb reanalysed the PCR reads using MiXCR and keeps one entry per CDR3 protein. The table has 200,000 to 250,000 distinct CDR3 sequences, around 9.7% seen once. Sample: PBMCs from the stem cell graft donor, taken from the stem cell graft. The J gene is TRBJ2-1, the V gene TRBV20-1, with TRBD2 matching 7 bases. The origin of this receptor is a human donor who donated a stem cell graft to a child with SCID. CDR3 DNA: TGCAGTGCTAATGGGGGGGGGTCCTACAATGAGCAGTTCTTC. This codes for CSANGGGSYNEQFF.